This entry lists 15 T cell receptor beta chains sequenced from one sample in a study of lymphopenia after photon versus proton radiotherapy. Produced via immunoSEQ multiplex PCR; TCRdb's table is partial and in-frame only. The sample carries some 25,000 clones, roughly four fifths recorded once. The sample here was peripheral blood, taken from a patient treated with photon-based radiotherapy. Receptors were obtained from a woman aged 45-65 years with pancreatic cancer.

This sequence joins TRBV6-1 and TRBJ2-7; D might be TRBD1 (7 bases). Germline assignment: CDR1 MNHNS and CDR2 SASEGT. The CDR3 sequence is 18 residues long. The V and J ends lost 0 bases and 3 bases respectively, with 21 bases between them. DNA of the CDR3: TGTGCCAGCAGTGAAGCAGGGGGCTTGCGGGACGGGGACTACGAGCAGTACTTC. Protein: CASSEAGGLRDGDYEQYF.

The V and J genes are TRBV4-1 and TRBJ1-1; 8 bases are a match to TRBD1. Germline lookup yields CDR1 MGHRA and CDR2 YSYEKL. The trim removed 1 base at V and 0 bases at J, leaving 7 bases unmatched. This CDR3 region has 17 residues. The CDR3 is CASSQVRTGRVNTEAFF. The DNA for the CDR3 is TGCGCCAGCAGCCAAGTTAGGACAGGGCGGGTGAACACTGAAGCTTTCTTT.

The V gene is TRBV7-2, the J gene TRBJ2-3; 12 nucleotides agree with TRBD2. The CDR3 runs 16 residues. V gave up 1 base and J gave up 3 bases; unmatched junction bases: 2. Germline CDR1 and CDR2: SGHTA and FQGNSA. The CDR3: CASSLELAGGTDTQYF. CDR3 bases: TGTGCCAGCAGCTTAGAACTAGCGGGAGGAACAGATACGCAGTATTTT.

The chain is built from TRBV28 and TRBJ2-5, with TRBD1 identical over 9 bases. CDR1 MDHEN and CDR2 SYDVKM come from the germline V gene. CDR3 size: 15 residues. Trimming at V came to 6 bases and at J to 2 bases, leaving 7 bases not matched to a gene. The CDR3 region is CASSRQGVIQETQYF. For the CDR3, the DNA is TGTGCCAGCAGCCGACAGGGGGTCATACAAGAGACCCAGTACTTC.

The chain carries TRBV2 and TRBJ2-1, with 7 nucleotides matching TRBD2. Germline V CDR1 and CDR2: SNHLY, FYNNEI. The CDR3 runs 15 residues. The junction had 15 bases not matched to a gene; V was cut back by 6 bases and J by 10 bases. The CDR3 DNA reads TGTGCCAGCAGATCGACTAGCTCCTCTTCGCACGAGCAGTTCTTC. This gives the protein CASRSTSSSSHEQFF.

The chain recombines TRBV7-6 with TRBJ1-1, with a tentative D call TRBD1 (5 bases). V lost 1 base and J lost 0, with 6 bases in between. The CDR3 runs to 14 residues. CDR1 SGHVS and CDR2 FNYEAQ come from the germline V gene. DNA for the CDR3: TGTGCCAGCAGCTTAGACAGGTTGAACACTGAAGCTTTCTTT. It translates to CASSLDRLNTEAFF.

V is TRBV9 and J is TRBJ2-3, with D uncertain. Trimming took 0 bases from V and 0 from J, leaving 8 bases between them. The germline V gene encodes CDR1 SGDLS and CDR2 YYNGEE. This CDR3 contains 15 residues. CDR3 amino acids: CASSVEYGSTDTQYF. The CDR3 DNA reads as TGTGCCAGCAGCGTAGAGTACGGTAGCACAGATACGCAGTATTTT.

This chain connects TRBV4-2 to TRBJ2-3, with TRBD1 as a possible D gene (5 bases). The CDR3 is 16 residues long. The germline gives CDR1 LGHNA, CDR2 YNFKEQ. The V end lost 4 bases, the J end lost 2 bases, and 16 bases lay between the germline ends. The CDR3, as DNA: TGTGCCAGCAGCCCAAAAAGGGGCGGAGACACAGATACGCAGTATTTT. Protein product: CASSPKRGGDTDTQYF.

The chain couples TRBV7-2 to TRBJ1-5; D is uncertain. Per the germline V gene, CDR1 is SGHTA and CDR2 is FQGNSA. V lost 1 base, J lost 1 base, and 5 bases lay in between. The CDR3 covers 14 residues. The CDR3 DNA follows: TGTGCCAGCAGCTTAGGTGTGAGCAATCAGCCCCAGCATTTT. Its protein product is CASSLGVSNQPQHF.

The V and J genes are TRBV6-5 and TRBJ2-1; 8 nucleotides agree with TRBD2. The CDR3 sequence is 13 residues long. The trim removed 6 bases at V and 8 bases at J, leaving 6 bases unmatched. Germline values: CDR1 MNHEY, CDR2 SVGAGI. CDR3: CASRAGGMDEQFF. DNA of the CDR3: TGTGCCAGCAGGGCGGGAGGCATGGATGAGCAGTTCTTC.

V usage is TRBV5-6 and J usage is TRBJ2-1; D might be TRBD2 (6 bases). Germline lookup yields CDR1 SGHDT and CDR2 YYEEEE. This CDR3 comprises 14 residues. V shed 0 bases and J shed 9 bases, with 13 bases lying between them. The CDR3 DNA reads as TGTGCCAGCAGCTTGGGCCTAGCGATTGGTGAGCAGTTCTTC. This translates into CASSLGLAIGEQFF.

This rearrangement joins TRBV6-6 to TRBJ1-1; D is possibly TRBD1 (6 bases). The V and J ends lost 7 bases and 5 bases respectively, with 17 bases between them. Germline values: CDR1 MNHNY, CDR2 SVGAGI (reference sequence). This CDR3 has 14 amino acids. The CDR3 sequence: CASTGVQGVTEAFF. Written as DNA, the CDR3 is TGTGCCAGCACTGGCGTACAGGGCGTAACTGAAGCTTTCTTT.

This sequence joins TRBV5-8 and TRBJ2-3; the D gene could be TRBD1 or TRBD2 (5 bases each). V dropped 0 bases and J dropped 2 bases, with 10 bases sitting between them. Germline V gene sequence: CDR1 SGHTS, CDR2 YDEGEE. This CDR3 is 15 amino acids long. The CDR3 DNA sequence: TGTGCCAGCAGCTTGGGAGGGGCCAACACAGATACGCAGTATTTT. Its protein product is CASSLGGANTDTQYF.

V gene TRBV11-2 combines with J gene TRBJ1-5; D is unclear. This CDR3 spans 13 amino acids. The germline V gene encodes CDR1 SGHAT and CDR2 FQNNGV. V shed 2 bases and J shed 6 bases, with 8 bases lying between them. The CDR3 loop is CASSLYTGQPQHF. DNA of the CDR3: TGTGCCAGCAGCTTATATACGGGTCAGCCCCAGCATTTT.

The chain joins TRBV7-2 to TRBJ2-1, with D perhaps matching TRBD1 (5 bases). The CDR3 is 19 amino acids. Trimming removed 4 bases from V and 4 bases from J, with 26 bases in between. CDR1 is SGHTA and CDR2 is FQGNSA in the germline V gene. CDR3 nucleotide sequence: TGTGCCAGCAGCTCCCCAACGGTTACAGACAGCTCCCCTTACAATGAGCAGTTCTTC. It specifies CASSSPTVTDSSPYNEQFF.